Below are 26 T cell receptor beta chains sequenced from a single sample in a study of T-cell reconstitution after alpha-beta-depleted transplantation in children. Unique molecular identifiers were incorporated when the TCRbeta library was constructed. TCRdb re-analysed the PCR reads in MiXCR, keeping a single row per CDR3 protein. This sample yields 83,000 or so distinct CDR3 sequences, of which roughly 8.4% are seen a single time; more than 6.5% belongs to the top ten. The starting material was PBMCs from the stem cell graft donor, obtained from the stem cell graft. The source is a human donor who donated a stem cell graft to a child with congenital amegakaryocytic thrombocytopenia.

This clonotype was seen repeatedly, ten times or more. The V and J genes are TRBV10-1 and TRBJ2-7; 7 bases are shared with TRBD1. The germline V gene encodes CDR1 WNHNN and CDR2 SYGVQD (reference sequence). The CDR3 totals 14 residues. The trim removed 5 bases at V and 6 bases at J, leaving 10 bases unmatched. For the CDR3, the DNA is TGCGCCAGCAGTCCAACCTCCGGGACAGCCGAGCAGTACTTC. As protein: CASSPTSGTAEQYF.

This clonotype was counted many times. This chain joins TRBV5-1 and TRBJ2-5; no clear D. V gave up 1 base and J gave up 1 base, with 14 bases separating them. Per germline, CDR1 SGHRS and CDR2 YFSETQ. The CDR3 loop spans 16 amino acids. CDR3 region: CASSLRAPPFQETQYF. Here the CDR3 DNA reads TGCGCCAGCAGCTTGAGGGCCCCACCCTTCCAAGAGACCCAGTACTTC. The full variable domain, its missing parts supplied by reference TRBV5-1 and TRBJ2-5, is KAGVTQTPRYLIKTRGQQVTLSCSPISGHRSVSWYQQTPGQGLQFLFEYFSETQRNKGNFPGRFSGRQFSNSRSEMNVSTLELGDSALYLCASSLRAPPFQETQYFGPGTRLLVL.

This clonotype was observed at least ten times. This chain links TRBV28 with TRBJ2-1, with D maybe TRBD2 (6 bases). The CDR3 loop spans 14 amino acids. V lost 5 bases to trimming and J lost 6 bases, with 14 bases between them. Germline CDR1 MDHEN, CDR2 SYDVKM. CDR3 residues: CASSPHRDFNEQFF. The CDR3 coding sequence is TGTGCCAGCAGTCCACACCGGGACTTCAATGAGCAGTTCTTC.

This clonotype was detected many times. The gene calls are TRBV7-2 and TRBJ2-5, with no clear D. Germline V gives CDR1 SGHTA, CDR2 FQGNSA. The length of the CDR3 is 16 residues. Trimming cost V 5 bases and J 5 bases, with 21 bases left between them. CDR3 region: CASSPFKIRPSETQYF. The CDR3 nucleotides are TGTGCCAGCAGCCCCTTCAAGATAAGGCCTTCGGAGACCCAGTACTTC.

This clonotype has a handful of counts. The chain is built from TRBV5-1 and TRBJ1-1, with D possibly matching TRBD1 (5 bases). This CDR3 has 14 residues. Between the trimmed V and J ends, which lost 1 base and 1 base, there was a span of 8 bases. Germline V gives CDR1 SGHRS, CDR2 YFSETQ. The CDR3 nucleotides read TGCGCCAGCAGCTTGTCCGGGACGAACACTGAAGCTTTCTTT. It is translated as CASSLSGTNTEAFF.

This clonotype occurred a few times. Because the CDR3 is missing its conserved closing phenylalanine or tryptophan, this is likely a read error. The chain employs TRBV29-1 and TRBJ2-2; D may be TRBD1 (6 bases). Trimming removed 4 bases at V and 0 bases at J, with 15 bases between. The CDR3 consists of 16 residues. Germline assignment: CDR1 SQVTM and CDR2 ANQGSEA. The CDR3 region is CSVVLQGAANTGELFL. As DNA, the CDR3 is TGCAGCGTTGTTCTACAGGGCGCCGCGAACACCGGGGAGCTGTTTTTG.

This clonotype showed up many times. This rearrangement joins TRBV7-2 to TRBJ1-2, with a possible D match to TRBD1 (6 bases). The V gene lost 1 base and the J gene lost 8 bases, with 14 bases spanning the gap. Germline V gives CDR1 SGHTA, CDR2 FQGNSA. The CDR3 is made up of 14 amino acids. CDR3 nucleotides: TGTGCCAGCAGCTTAGGTGGCAGGGGATGGGGCTACACCTTC. Protein product: CASSLGGRGWGYTF.

There are many counts of this clonotype. This chain links TRBV20-1 with TRBJ1-4; D might be TRBD1 (6 bases). CDR1 is DFQATT, CDR2 SNEGSKA, per germline (reference sequence). Trimming stripped 6 bases from V and 8 bases from J, with 10 bases between. This CDR3 region has 11 residues. This CDR3 is CSAATGEKLFF. CDR3 coding DNA: TGCAGTGCCGCCACAGGGGAAAAACTGTTTTTT.

This clonotype appeared many times. The chain has TRBV7-9 and TRBJ1-2; D possibly corresponds to TRBD1 (6 bases). V was trimmed by 2 bases and J by 8 bases, leaving 9 bases between them. The CDR3 totals 12 residues. CDR1 is SEHNR, CDR2 FQNEAQ, per germline (reference sequence). The CDR3 sequence: CASSLLGGGYTF. The DNA for the CDR3 is TGTGCCAGCAGCTTACTTGGGGGCGGCTACACCTTC.

This clonotype was observed a few times. Compared with germline, one end of the junction differs, possibly owing to a read error. The chain links TRBV5-1 to TRBJ2-6; possibly TRBD1 for D (5 bases). The CDR3 extends over 19 amino acids. Looked up from germline, CDR1 is SGHRS and CDR2 is YFSETQ. CDR3 DNA: TGCGCCAGCAGCTTTAATAGGGCATCCTCGGTCCCTGGGGCCAACGGCCTGACTTTC. Amino acid sequence: CASSFNRASSVPGANGLTF.

This clonotype was seen many times. The chain has TRBV5-1 and TRBJ1-2; the D gene is possibly TRBD1 (5 bases). This CDR3 has 15 amino acids. V was cut by 1 base and J by 4 bases, with 14 bases left in between. Germline CDR1 and CDR2: SGHRS and YFSETQ. CDR3 amino acids: CASSLLGARVYGYTF. The CDR3 bases are TGCGCCAGCAGCTTGTTAGGGGCGCGAGTCTATGGCTACACCTTC.

The chain joins TRBV21-1 to TRBJ2-5; the DNA was not used to check the table's D call, TRBD1. TRBV21-1 counts as a pseudogene. This CDR3 has 16 residues. In DNA, the CDR3 is TGTGCCAGCAGCACAGAGGACAGGGGATACCAAGAGACCCAGTACTTC. Translated: CASSTEDRGYQETQYF.

This clonotype was counted only a few times. The chain carries TRBV18 and TRBJ1-2, with D perhaps matching TRBD1 (5 bases). Trimming shortened V by 2 bases and J by 2 bases, and 15 bases separated the two germline ends. Germline assignment: CDR1 KGHSH and CDR2 LQKENI. The CDR3 extends over 16 amino acids. This chain's CDR3 is CASSPDVRTQNYGYTF. CDR3 coding DNA: TGTGCCAGCTCACCAGATGTACGGACACAAAACTATGGCTACACCTTC.

This clonotype occurred many times. This chain connects TRBV25-1 to TRBJ2-3; 8 bases line up with TRBD1. CDR1 is MGHDK, CDR2 SYGVNS, per germline. This CDR3 region has 16 residues. The ends lost 1 base at V and 6 bases at J; junction bases unmatched: 9. The CDR3 here is CASSEWTGPARDTQYF. The CDR3 region has the DNA TGTGCCAGCAGTGAATGGACAGGGCCTGCTCGGGATACGCAGTATTTT. Complete variable domain (other parts from reference TRBV25-1 and TRBJ2-3): EADIYQTPRYLVIGTGKKITLECSQTMGHDKMYWYQQDPGMELHLIHYSYGVNSTEKGDLSSESTVSRIRTEHFPLTLESARPSHTSQYLCASSEWTGPARDTQYFGPGTRLTVL.

This clonotype was seen many times. The CDR3 protein is CASSPGHGSMNYGYTF. The CDR3, as DNA: TGTGCCAGCAGTCCTGGACACGGAAGTATGAACTATGGCTACACCTTC. The V gene is TRBV12-3 or TRBV12-4, the J gene TRBJ1-2, with D tentatively TRBD1 (5 bases). The CDR3 spans 16 residues. Trimming stripped 5 bases from V and 2 bases from J, with 18 bases between.

J is TRBJ1-5 and V is TRBV12-3 or TRBV12-4; a possible D gene is TRBD1 (5 bases). Deletions cut 6 bases from V and 7 bases from J, with 13 bases between. The CDR3 extends over 13 amino acids. CDR3 nucleotides: TGTGCCAGCAGCCCGACAGCGATCCAGCCCCAGCATTTT. It is translated as CASSPTAIQPQHF.

The V and J genes are TRBV3-1 and TRBJ1-5; 8 bases line up with TRBD1. This CDR3 has 18 amino acids. Germline trimming cut 4 bases from V and 5 bases from J; bases unmatched to any gene: 16. Germline loops: CDR1 LGHDT, CDR2 YNNKEL (reference sequence). The CDR3 DNA follows: TGTGCCAGCAGCCCACACCCAACGGACAGGGTTTCCGATCAGCCCCAGCATTTT. As protein: CASSPHPTDRVSDQPQHF. The variable domain in full, with the rest retrieved from reference TRBV3-1 and TRBJ1-5, is DTAVSQTPKYLVTQMGNDKSIKCEQNLGHDTMYWYKQDSKKFLKIMFSYNNKELIINETVPNRFSPKSPDKAHLNLHINSLELGDSAVYFCASSPHPTDRVSDQPQHFGDGTRLSIL.

This clonotype was seen ten or more times. This chain joins TRBV29-1 and TRBJ1-1; TRBD1 matches at 9 bases. V dropped 5 bases and J dropped 1; count of bases not matched to a gene: 2. The CDR3 has 13 residues. Germline V gene sequence: CDR1 SQVTM, CDR2 ANQGSEA. The CDR3 loop reads CSVMTGGNTEAFF. The CDR3, as DNA: TGCAGCGTTATGACAGGGGGGAACACTGAAGCTTTCTTT.

This clonotype showed up just a few times. V and J are TRBV29-1 and TRBJ2-7, with 12 bases aligning to TRBD1. The CDR3 extends over 14 amino acids. Unmatched junction bases numbered 8, after V lost 3 bases and J lost 8 bases. CDR1 and CDR2 (germline): SQVTM, ANQGSEA. As DNA, the CDR3 is TGCAGCGTTGACGGGACAGGGGGCCCTCCAAAGCAGTACTTC. Its protein product is CSVDGTGGPPKQYF.

There are many counts of this clonotype. The gene calls are TRBV5-6 and TRBJ2-1; D unclear. The CDR3 is made up of 13 amino acids. Germline CDR1 is SGHDT and CDR2 is YYEEEE. Trimming stripped 6 bases from V and 4 bases from J, with 11 bases between. The CDR3 nucleotides are TGTGCCAGCACCGCGCCCTTATACAATGAGCAGTTCTTC. Protein product: CASTAPLYNEQFF.

This clonotype occurred many times. This rearrangement joins TRBV7-2 to TRBJ1-2; a weak D match, TRBD1 (6 bases). Germline V gene sequence: CDR1 SGHTA, CDR2 FQGNSA. V lost 3 bases, J lost 4 bases, and 21 bases lay in between. This CDR3 has 17 residues. The CDR3 DNA is TGTGCCAGCAGCTTCGGAAGGACAGTCCCTCGCTTCTATGGCTACACCTTC. As protein: CASSFGRTVPRFYGYTF.

This clonotype was counted many times. This chain links TRBV2 with TRBJ1-3; the match to TRBD1 covers 7 bases. The V segment lost 5 bases and the J segment 4 bases; nucleotides outside the gene matches: 11. The CDR3 sequence is 16 residues long. Per germline, CDR1 SNHLY and CDR2 FYNNEI. The CDR3 protein is CASSPTGVSAGNTIYF. The CDR3 DNA follows: TGTGCCAGCAGTCCTACAGGGGTCTCGGCGGGAAACACCATATATTTT.

The chain links TRBV5-4 to TRBJ2-1; tentatively, D is TRBD2 (5 bases). Germline loops: CDR1 SGHNT, CDR2 YYREEE (reference sequence). CDR3 length: 14 residues. Trimming took 0 bases from V and 8 from J, leaving 12 bases between them. In nucleotides, the CDR3 is TGTGCCAGCAGCTTGGCCTTAGAGAGGGATGAGCAGTTCTTC. Translation: CASSLALERDEQFF.

The CDR3 sequence is CASKGQAWETQYF. DNA of the CDR3: TGTGCCAGTAAAGGACAGGCCTGGGAGACCCAGTACTTC. This sequence joins TRBV28 and TRBJ2-5, with TRBD1 matching over 7 bases. CDR3 length: 13 residues. Germline assignment: CDR1 MDHEN and CDR2 SYDVKM. J gave up 5 bases and V 9 bases, and 9 bases lay outside the gene matches. The full variable domain, with the rest looked up from reference TRBV28 and TRBJ2-5, is DVKVTQSSRYLVKRTGEKVFLECVQDMDHENMFWYRQDPGLGLRLIYFSYDVKMKEKGDIPEGYSVSREKKERFSLILESASTNQTSMYLCASKGQAWETQYFGPGTRLLVL.

This clonotype came up many times. V gene TRBV20-1 combines with J gene TRBJ2-1, with TRBD2 matching 7 bases. The germline V gene has CDR1 DFQATT and CDR2 SNEGSKA (reference sequence). The CDR3 spans 13 residues. V lost 6 bases to trimming and J lost 8 bases; unmatched junction nucleotides: 10. CDR3: CSATAGPLHEQFF. The CDR3, as DNA: TGCAGTGCGACAGCGGGACCCCTCCATGAGCAGTTCTTC.

This clonotype was seen more than once but under ten times. The V and J genes are TRBV3-1 and TRBJ2-1; D assignment may be TRBD1 or TRBD2 (5 bases each). CDR3 length equals 15 residues. The germline V gene has CDR1 LGHDT and CDR2 YNNKEL (reference sequence). Deletions cut 6 bases from V and 3 bases from J, with 15 bases between. In nucleotides, the CDR3 is TGTGCCAGCAGACCTTCTCTGGGGGTCTACAATGAGCAGTTCTTC. Translating gives CASRPSLGVYNEQFF.